This TCR beta chain emerged from a study of CD8 T cell repertoires and HIV-1 epitope variants. Libraries were prepared by immunoSEQ multiplex PCR; TCRdb keeps only in-frame clonotypes and omits some of them. This table has some 6,000 clones, roughly 68% appearing once. A remark on this clone: Its antigen is not identified.

V was clipped by 3 bases and J by 8 bases, with 20 bases between them. The V gene's germline CDR1 is SNHLY and CDR2 FYNNEI. CDR3 length: 16 residues. The V and J genes are TRBV2 and TRBJ2-4, with unresolved D. The TCR sequence derives from a male donor with HIV. Sample: cultured CD8+ T cells derived from PBMCs. CDR3 DNA: TGTGCCAGCAGTGATGGATTTGGCCCCCGGATGGACATTCAGTACTTC. Translating it yields CASSDGFGPRMDIQYF.